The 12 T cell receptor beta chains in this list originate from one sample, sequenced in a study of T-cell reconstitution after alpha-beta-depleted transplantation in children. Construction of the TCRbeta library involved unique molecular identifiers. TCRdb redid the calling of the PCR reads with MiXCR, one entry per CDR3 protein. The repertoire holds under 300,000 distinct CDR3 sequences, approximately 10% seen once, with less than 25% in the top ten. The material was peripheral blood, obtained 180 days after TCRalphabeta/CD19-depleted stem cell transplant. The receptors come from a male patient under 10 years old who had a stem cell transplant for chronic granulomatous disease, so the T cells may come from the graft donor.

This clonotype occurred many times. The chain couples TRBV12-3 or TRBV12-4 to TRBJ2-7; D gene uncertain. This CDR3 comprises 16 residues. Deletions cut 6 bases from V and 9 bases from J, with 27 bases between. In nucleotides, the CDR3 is TGTGCCAGCAGCCCCCGTGGTGGAGTCGGTCTAAAGGGGCAGTACTTC. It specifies CASSPRGGVGLKGQYF.

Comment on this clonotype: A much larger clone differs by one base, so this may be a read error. The chain's CDR3 is CSSPQPGTSEETQYF. The CDR3 bases are TGTTCCAGCCCTCAACCGGGGACTAGCGAAGAGACCCAGTACTTC. V gene TRBV12-3 or TRBV12-4 combines with J gene TRBJ2-5; 10 bases match TRBD2. The CDR3 spans 15 residues.

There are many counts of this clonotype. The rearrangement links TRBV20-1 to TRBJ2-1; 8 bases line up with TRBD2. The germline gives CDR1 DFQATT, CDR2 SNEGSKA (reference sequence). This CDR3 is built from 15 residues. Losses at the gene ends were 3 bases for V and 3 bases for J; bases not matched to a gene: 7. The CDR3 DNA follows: TGCAGTGCTAGGTCGAGCGGGAGACGCTACAATGAGCAGTTCTTC. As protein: CSARSSGRRYNEQFF.

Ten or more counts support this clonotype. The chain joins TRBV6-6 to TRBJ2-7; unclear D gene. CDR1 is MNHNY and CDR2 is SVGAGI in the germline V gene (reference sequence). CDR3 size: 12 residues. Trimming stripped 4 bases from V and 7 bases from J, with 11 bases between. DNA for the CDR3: TGTGCCAGCAGTTCTCGAAAGGAGGAGCAGTACTTC. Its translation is CASSSRKEEQYF.

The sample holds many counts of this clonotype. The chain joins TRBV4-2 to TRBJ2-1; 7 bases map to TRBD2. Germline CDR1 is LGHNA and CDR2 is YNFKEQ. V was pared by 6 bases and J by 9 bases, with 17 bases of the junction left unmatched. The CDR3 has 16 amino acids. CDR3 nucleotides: TGTGCCAGCAGGTATATCGCGGGAGAAGGGATTGGTGAGCAGTTCTTC. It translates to CASRYIAGEGIGEQFF.

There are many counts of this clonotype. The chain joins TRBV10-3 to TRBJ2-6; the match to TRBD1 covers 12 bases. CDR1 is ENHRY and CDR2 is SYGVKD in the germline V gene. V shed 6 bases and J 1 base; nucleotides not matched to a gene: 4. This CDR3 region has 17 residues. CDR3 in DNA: TGTGCCATCAGAGGGACAGGGGGCACTTCTGGGGCCAACGTCCTGACTTTC. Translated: CAIRGTGGTSGANVLTF.

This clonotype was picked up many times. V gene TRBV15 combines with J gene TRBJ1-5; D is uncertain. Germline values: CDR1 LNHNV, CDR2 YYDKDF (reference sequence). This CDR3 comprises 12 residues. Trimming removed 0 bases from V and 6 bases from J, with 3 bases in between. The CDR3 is CATSRDSQPQHF. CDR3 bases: TGTGCCACCAGCAGAGATAGTCAGCCCCAGCATTTT.

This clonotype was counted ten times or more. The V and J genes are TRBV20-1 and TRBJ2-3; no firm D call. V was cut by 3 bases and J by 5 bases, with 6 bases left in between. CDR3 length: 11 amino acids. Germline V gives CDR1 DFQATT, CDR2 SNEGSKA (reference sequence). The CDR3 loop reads CSARGGDTQYF. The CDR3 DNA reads TGCAGTGCTAGGGGTGGAGATACGCAGTATTTT.

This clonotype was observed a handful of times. CDR3 region: CASSQPMTRTYNEQFF. DNA of the CDR3: TGTGCCAGCAGCCAACCCATGACTCGAACCTACAATGAGCAGTTCTTC. The chain uses TRBV14 and TRBJ2-1; D is undetermined. Germline V CDR1 and CDR2: SGHDN, FVKESK. The CDR3 runs 16 residues. Deletions cut 2 bases from V and 2 bases from J, with 13 bases between.

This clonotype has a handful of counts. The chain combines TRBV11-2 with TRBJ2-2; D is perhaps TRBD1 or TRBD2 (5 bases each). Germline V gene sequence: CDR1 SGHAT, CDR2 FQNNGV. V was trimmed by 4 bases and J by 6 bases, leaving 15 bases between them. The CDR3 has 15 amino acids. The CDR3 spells CASSSLSGRAGELFF. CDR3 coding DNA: TGTGCCAGCAGCTCACTATCAGGGCGGGCCGGGGAGCTGTTTTTT.

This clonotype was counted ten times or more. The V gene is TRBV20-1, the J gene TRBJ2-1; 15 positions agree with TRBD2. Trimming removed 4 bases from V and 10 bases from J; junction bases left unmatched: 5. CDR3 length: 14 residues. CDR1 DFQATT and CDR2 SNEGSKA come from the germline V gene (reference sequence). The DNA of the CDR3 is TGCAGTGCTAATACCGGGACTAGCGGGAGGGAGCAGTTCTTC. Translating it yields CSANTGTSGREQFF.

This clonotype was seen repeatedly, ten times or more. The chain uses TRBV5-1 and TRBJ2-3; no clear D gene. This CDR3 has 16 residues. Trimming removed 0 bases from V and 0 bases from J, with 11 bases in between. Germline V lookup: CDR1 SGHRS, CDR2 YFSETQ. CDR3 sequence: CASSLAGRTSTDTQYF. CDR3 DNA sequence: TGCGCCAGCAGCTTGGCGGGTAGAACTAGCACAGATACGCAGTATTTT.